Presented here are 8 T cell receptor beta chains from one specimen sequenced in a study of beta chain features in type 1 diabetes. Study-wide findings and caveats: Patients with Type 1 diabetes showed moderately but significantly shorter TCRB CDR3s in all four CD4+ subsets.

Their target antigens are unknown. What was sequenced were expressed TCRB transcripts, since all of the isolated RNA had been reverse transcribed. Profiling relied on immunoSEQ multiplex PCR, and the TCRdb table lists in-frame clones only, not all of them. The table lists under 850,000 clones, around an eighth of them singletons. Sequencing input: naive CD4+ T cells from blood. The receptor source for this set is a man between 18 and 35 years old with type 1 diabetes.

This chain joins TRBV30 and TRBJ2-5; TRBD1 matches at 8 bases. Trimming at V came to 0 bases and at J to 11 bases, leaving 8 bases not matched to a gene. CDR1 GTSNPN and CDR2 SVGIG come from the germline V gene (reference sequence). CDR3 length: 13 amino acids. In DNA form, the CDR3 reads TGTGCCTGGAGTGTAGCAGGGGGCAATAGGCAGTACTTC. Translation: CAWSVAGGNRQYF.

The chain has TRBV30 and TRBJ2-7, with D maybe TRBD2 (6 bases). This CDR3 has 14 residues. Germline values: CDR1 GTSNPN, CDR2 SVGIG (reference sequence). Trimming removed 5 bases at V and 0 bases at J, with 14 bases between. CDR3 residues: CAWSSGVSSYEQYF. The CDR3, as DNA: TGTGCCTGGTCGTCGGGGGTGAGCTCCTACGAGCAGTACTTC.

This clone was recorded a few times. The rearrangement joins TRBV6-5 to TRBJ2-7; tentatively, D is TRBD2 (5 bases). Germline assignment: CDR1 MNHEY and CDR2 SVGAGI. V was cut by 6 bases and J by 3 bases, with 12 bases left in between. The CDR3 contains 13 residues. CDR3 bases: TGTGCCAGCAGCCGGACGGAGGTCTACGAGCAGTACTTC. Its translation: CASSRTEVYEQYF.

The chain joins TRBV4-1 to TRBJ2-7; 7 nucleotides match TRBD2. CDR1 is MGHRA, CDR2 YSYEKL, per germline. This CDR3 contains 16 residues. The junction had 8 bases not matched to a gene; V was cut back by 3 bases and J by 0 bases. The CDR3 DNA reads TGCGCCAGCAGCCAGAGCAGCGGGGCAAGCTCCTACGAGCAGTACTTC. It translates to CASSQSSGASSYEQYF.

This clone has just a few counts. V is TRBV28 and J is TRBJ2-3, with TRBD2 matching over 8 bases. Per germline, CDR1 MDHEN and CDR2 SYDVKM. Trimming at V came to 7 bases and at J to 6 bases, leaving 9 bases not matched to a gene. The CDR3 is 14 amino acids. CDR3 coding DNA: TGTGCCAGCATGGTAGCGGGATGGACTGATACGCAGTATTTT. It specifies CASMVAGWTDTQYF.

The chain links TRBV5-4 to TRBJ1-4, with D possibly TRBD1 on 5 matching bases. Trimming stripped 0 bases from V and 3 bases from J, with 9 bases between. Per the germline V gene, CDR1 is SGHNT and CDR2 is YYREEE (reference sequence). The CDR3 runs 15 residues. The CDR3 loop is CASSLATGSNEKLFF. DNA of the CDR3: TGTGCCAGCAGCTTGGCAACAGGATCTAATGAAAAACTGTTTTTT.

The chain joins TRBV10-3 to TRBJ1-2, with no clear D. Germline V gene sequence: CDR1 ENHRY, CDR2 SYGVKD. Trimming removed 1 base from V and 3 bases from J, with 15 bases in between. The CDR3 loop spans 16 amino acids. CDR3 amino acids: CAISEYSVDDDYGYTF. CDR3 nucleotides: TGTGCCATCAGTGAGTACTCCGTTGATGACGACTATGGCTACACCTTC.

The chain joins TRBV7-9 to TRBJ1-1; tentatively, D is TRBD1 (5 bases). V shed 0 bases and J shed 11 bases, with 13 bases lying between them. Germline lookup yields CDR1 SEHNR and CDR2 FQNEAQ (reference sequence). This CDR3 has 13 residues. The CDR3 here is CASSLAGIEGAFF. The DNA of the CDR3 is TGTGCCAGCAGCTTAGCTGGAATAGAGGGGGCTTTCTTT.